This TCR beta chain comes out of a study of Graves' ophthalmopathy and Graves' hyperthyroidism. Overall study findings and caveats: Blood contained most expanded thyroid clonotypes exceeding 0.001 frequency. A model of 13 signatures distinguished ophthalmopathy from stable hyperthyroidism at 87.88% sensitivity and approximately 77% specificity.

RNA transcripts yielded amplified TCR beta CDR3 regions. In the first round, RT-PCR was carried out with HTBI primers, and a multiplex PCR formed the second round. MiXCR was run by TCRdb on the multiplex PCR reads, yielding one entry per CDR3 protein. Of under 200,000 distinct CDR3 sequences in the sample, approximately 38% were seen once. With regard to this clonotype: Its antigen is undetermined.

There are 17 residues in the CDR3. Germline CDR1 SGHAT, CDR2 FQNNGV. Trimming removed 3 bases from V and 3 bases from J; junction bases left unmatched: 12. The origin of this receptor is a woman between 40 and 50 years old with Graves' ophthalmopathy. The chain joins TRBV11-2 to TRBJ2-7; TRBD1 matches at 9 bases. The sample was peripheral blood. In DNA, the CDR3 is TGTGCCAGCAGCTTCCGAACGACCCGGGACAGGGACTACGAGCAGTACTTC. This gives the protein CASSFRTTRDRDYEQYF. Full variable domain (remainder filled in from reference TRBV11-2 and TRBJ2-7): EAGVAQSPRYKIIEKRQSVAFWCNPISGHATLYWYQQILGQGPKLLIQFQNNGVVDDSQLPKDRFSAERLKGVDSTLKIQPAKLEDSAVYLCASSFRTTRDRDYEQYFGPGTRLTVT.